In this sample, the clone carrying this TCR beta chain turned up a few times. Per germline, CDR1 SGHTS and CDR2 YDEGEE. CDR3 length: 12 residues. Trimming pared 7 bases from V and 2 bases from J, leaving 7 bases between. This sample was included in a study of T cell changes during pregnancy in multiple sclerosis. Clones were sequenced by immunoSEQ multiplex PCR, and TCRdb holds only the in-frame ones, with some missing. The sample lists about 59,000 clones; over 80% were seen once. The source material was peripheral blood, sampled in the second trimester of pregnancy. The gene calls are TRBV5-8 and TRBJ1-5; D is ambiguous. The receptor comes from a female donor in good health, enrolled as a control in a pregnancy study. CDR3 residues: CASGHGNQPQHF. The CDR3 coding sequence is TGTGCCAGCGGGCACGGCAATCAGCCCCAGCATTTT.